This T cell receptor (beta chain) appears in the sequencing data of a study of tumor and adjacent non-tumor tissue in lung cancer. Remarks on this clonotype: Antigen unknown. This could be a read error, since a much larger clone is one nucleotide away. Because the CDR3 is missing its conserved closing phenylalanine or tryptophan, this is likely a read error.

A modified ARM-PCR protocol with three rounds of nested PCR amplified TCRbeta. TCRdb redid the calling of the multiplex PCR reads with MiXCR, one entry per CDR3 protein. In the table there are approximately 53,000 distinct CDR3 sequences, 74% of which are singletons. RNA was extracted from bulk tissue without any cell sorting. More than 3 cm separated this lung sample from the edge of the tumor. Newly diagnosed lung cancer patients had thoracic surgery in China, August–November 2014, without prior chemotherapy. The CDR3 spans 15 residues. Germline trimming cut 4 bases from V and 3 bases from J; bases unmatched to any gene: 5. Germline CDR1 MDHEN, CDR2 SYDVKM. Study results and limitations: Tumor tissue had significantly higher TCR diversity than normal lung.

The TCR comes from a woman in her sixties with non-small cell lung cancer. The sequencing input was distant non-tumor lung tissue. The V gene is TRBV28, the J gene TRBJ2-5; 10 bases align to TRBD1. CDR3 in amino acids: CASSSGTGVEETQYI. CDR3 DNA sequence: TGTGCCAGCAGTTCAGGGACAGGGGTAGAAGAGACCCAGTACATC.